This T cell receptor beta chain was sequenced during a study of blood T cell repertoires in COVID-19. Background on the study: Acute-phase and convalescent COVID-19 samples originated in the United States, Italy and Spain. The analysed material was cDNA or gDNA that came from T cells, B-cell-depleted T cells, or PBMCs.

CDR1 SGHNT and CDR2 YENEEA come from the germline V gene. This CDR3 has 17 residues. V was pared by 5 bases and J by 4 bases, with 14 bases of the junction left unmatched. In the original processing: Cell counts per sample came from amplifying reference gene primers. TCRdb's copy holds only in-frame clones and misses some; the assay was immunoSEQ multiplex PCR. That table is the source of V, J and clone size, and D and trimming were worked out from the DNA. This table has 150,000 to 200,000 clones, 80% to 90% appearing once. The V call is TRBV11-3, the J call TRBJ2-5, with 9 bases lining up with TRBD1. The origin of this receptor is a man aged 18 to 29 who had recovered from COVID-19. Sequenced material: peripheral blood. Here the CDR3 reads CASSTGTTGGVGETQYF. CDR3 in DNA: TGTGCCAGCAGCACGGGGACGACAGGGGGTGTGGGAGAGACCCAGTACTTC.